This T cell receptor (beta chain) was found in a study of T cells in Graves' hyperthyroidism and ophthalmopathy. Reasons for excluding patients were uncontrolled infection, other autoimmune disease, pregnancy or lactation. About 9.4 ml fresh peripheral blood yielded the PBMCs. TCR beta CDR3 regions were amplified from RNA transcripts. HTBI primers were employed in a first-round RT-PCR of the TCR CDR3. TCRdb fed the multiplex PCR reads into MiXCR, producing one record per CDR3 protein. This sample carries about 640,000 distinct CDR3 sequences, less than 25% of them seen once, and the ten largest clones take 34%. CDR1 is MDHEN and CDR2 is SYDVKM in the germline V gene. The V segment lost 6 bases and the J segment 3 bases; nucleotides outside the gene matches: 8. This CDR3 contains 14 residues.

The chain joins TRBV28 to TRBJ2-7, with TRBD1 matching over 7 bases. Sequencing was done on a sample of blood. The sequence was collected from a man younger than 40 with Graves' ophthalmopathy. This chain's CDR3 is CASRAMSGGYEQYF. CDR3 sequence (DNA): TGTGCCAGCAGAGCCATGTCAGGGGGCTACGAGCAGTACTTC.